This T cell receptor beta chain emerged from a study of blood T cell repertoires in COVID-19. V gave up 5 bases and J gave up 0 bases, with 11 bases separating them. The CDR3 is 14 residues long. Germline CDR1 reads SGHAT; CDR2 reads FQNNGV. The protocol was immunoSEQ multiplex PCR, while the TCRdb copy is restricted to in-frame clones and leaves out a portion. Here the sample spans 45,000 to 75,000 clones, around 88% being singletons. This TCR came from a man aged 55 to 70 with acute or convalescent COVID-19. The chain uses TRBV11-2 and TRBJ2-7; D uncertain. The sample consisted of peripheral blood. The CDR3 DNA reads TGTGCCAGCAGCAGCTTACGGTACTCCTACGAGCAGTACTTC. It is translated as CASSSLRYSYEQYF.